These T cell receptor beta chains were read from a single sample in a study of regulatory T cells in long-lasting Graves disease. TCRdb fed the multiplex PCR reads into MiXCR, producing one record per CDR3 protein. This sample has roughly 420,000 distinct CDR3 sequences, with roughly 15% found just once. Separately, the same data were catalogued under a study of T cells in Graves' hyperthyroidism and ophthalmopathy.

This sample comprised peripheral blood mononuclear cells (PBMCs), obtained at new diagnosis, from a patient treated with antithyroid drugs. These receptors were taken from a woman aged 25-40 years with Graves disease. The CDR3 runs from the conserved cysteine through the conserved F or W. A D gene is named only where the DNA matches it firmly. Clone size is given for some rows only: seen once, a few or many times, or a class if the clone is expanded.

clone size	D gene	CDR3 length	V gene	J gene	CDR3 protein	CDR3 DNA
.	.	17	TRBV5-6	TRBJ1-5	CASSFGKIPASNQPQHF	TGTGCCAGCAGCTTTGGAAAGATTCCAGCGAGCAATCAGCCCCAGCATTTT
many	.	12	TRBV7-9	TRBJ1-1	CASSLAGSEAFF	TGTGCCAGCAGCTTAGCGGGATCTGAAGCTTTCTTT
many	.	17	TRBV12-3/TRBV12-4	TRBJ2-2	CASSLAYPTGNTGELFF	TGTGCCAGCAGTTTAGCCTATCCGACAGGGAACACCGGGGAGCTGTTTTTT
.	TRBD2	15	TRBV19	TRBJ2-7	CASRDGGGRAGEQYF	TGTGCCAGTAGGGATGGAGGCGGGAGGGCCGGTGAGCAGTACTTC
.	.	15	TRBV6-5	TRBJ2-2	CASSYSSGDTGELFF	TGTGCCAGCAGTTACTCTAGTGGAGACACCGGGGAGCTGTTTTTT
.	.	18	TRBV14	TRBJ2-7	CASSQEGTGAFGFHEQYF	TGTGCCAGCAGCCAAGAGGGAACTGGGGCGTTCGGGTTCCACGAGCAGTACTTC
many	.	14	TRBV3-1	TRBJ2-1	CASSQVGGRGEQFF	TGTGCCAGCAGCCAAGTTGGGGGCCGGGGTGAGCAGTTCTTC
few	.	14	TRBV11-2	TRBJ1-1	CASSLTGGDTEAFF	TGTGCCAGCAGCTTAACGGGAGGGGACACTGAAGCTTTCTTT
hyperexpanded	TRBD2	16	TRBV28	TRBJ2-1	CASSLFVTSGNNEQFF	TGTGCCAGCAGTTTATTTGTGACTAGCGGTAACAATGAGCAGTTCTTC
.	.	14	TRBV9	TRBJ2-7	CASSLGREPYEQYF	TGTGCCAGCAGCCTGGGCAGGGAACCCTACGAGCAGTACTTC
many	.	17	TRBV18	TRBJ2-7	CASSPRFLDGASHEQYF	TGTGCCAGCTCACCACGTTTCTTGGACGGAGCCAGCCACGAGCAGTACTTC
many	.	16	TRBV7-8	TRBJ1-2	CASSLAAGGLNYGYTF	TGTGCCAGCAGCTTAGCCGCGGGGGGCTTGAACTATGGCTACACCTTC
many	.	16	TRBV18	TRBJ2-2	CASSPNSVGNTGELFF	TGTGCCAGCTCACCAAATAGCGTAGGGAACACCGGGGAGCTGTTTTTT
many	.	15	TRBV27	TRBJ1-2	CASSFVGRASYGYTF	TGTGCCAGCAGTTTCGTCGGCAGGGCGAGCTATGGCTACACCTTC
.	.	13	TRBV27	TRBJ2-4	CASSPEGRHIQYF	TGTGCCAGCAGTCCCGAGGGGAGGCACATTCAGTACTTC
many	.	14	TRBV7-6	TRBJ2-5	CASSLGAYGETQYF	TGTGCCAGCAGCTTAGGAGCCTACGGAGAGACCCAGTACTTC
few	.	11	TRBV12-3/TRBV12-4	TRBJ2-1	CASSGRGWWFF	TGTGCCAGCAGTGGAAGGGGCTGGTGGTTCTTC
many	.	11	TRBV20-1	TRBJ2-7	CSARAFYEQYF	TGCAGTGCTAGAGCCTTCTACGAGCAGTACTTC
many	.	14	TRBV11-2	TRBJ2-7	CASSLLITSNEQYF	TGTGCCAGCAGCCTTTTGATTACCTCCAACGAGCAGTACTTC
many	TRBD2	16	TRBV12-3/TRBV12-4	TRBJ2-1	CASRLAGGSSYNEQFF	TGTGCCAGCAGATTAGCGGGAGGCAGCTCCTACAATGAGCAGTTCTTC
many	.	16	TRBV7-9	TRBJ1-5	CASSLAGVLSNQPQHF	TGTGCCAGCAGCTTAGCGGGGGTTTTGAGCAATCAGCCCCAGCATTTT
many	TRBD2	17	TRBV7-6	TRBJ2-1	CASSSPPGLAGADEQFF	TGTGCCAGCAGCTCCCCCCCGGGACTAGCGGGAGCCGATGAGCAGTTCTTC
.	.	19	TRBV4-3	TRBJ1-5	CASSQDPTGFGVIGQPQHF	TGCGCCAGCAGCCAAGATCCGACTGGGTTCGGGGTCATTGGGCAGCCCCAGCATTTT
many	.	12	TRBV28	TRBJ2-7	CASSSGNHEQYF	TGTGCCAGCAGTTCCGGTAACCACGAGCAGTACTTC
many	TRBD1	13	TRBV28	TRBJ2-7	CASTRDSPYEQYF	TGTGCCAGCACCCGGGACAGCCCCTACGAGCAGTACTTC
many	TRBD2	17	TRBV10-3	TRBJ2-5	CAISVGLAGEKRETQYF	TGTGCCATCAGTGTGGGACTAGCGGGAGAGAAGCGAGAGACCCAGTACTTC
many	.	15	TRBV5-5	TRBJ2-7	CASSLGQGTLYEQYF	TGTGCCAGCAGCTTGGGTCAGGGCACGTTATACGAGCAGTACTTC
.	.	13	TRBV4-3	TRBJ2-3	CASSQGGKDTQYF	TGCGCCAGCAGCCAAGGGGGAAAAGATACGCAGTATTTT
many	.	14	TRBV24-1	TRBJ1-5	CATQLGGNNQPQHF	TGTGCCACCCAGCTCGGGGGGAACAATCAGCCCCAGCATTTT
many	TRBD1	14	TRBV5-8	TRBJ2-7	CASSLWTGGGEQYF	TGTGCCAGCAGCTTGTGGACAGGGGGGGGTGAGCAGTACTTC
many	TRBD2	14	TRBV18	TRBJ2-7	CASSPFSTSGEQYF	TGTGCCAGCTCACCGTTCTCGACTAGCGGCGAGCAGTACTTC
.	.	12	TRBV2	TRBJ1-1	CARSGPNTEAFF	TGTGCCAGAAGCGGCCCGAACACTGAAGCTTTCTTT
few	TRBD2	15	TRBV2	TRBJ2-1	CASSPRTSSYNEQFF	TGTGCCAGCAGCCCTCGGACTAGCTCCTACAATGAGCAGTTCTTC
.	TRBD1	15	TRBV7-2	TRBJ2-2	CASSWRQGRAGELFF	TGTGCCAGCAGCTGGAGACAGGGTCGGGCCGGGGAGCTGTTTTTT
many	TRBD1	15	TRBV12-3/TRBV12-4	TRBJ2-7	CASSLALSTGSEQYF	TGTGCCAGCAGTTTAGCGCTTTCGACAGGGAGCGAGCAGTACTTC
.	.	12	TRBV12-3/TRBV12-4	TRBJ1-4	CASSLLLEKLFF	TGTGCCAGCAGTTTATTATTGGAAAAACTGTTTTTT
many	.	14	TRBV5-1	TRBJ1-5	CASSPTFGNQPQHF	TGCGCCAGCAGCCCCACTTTTGGCAATCAGCCCCAGCATTTT
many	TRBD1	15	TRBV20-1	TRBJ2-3	CSAGRRDRVADTQYF	TGCAGTGCCGGCCGAAGGGACAGGGTTGCAGATACGCAGTATTTT
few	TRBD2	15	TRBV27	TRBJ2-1	CASSQTSGGYNEQFF	TGTGCCAGCAGCCAAACTAGCGGGGGGTACAATGAGCAGTTCTTC
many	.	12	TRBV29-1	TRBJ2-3	CSDLVGSDTQYF	TGCAGCGACCTCGTGGGTTCGGATACGCAGTATTTT
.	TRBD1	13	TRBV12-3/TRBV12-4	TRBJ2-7	CASRPGTGIEQYF	TGTGCCAGCAGGCCCGGGACAGGGATCGAGCAGTACTTC
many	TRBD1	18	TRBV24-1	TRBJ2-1	CATSEPKTDRGRGNEQFF	TGTGCCACCAGTGAACCGAAAACTGACAGGGGGAGAGGCAATGAGCAGTTCTTC
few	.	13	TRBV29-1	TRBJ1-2	CSVEDPGENGYTF	TGCAGCGTTGAAGATCCTGGGGAGAATGGCTACACCTTC
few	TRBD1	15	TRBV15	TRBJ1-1	CATYGQGAFNDRAFF	TGTGCCACTTACGGACAGGGGGCGTTCAATGATCGAGCTTTCTTT